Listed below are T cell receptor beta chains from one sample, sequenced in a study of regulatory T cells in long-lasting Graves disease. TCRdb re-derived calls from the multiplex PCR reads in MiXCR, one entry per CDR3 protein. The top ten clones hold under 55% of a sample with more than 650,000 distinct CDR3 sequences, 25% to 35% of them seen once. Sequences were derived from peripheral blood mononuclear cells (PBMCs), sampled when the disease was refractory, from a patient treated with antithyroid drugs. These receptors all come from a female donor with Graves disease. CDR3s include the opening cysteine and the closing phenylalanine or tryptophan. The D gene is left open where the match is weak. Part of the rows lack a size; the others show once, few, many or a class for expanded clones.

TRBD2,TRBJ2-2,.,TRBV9,TGTGCCAGCAGCGTTTCTAGCGGGAGTAACGGGGAGCTGTTTTTT,CASSVSSGSNGELFF
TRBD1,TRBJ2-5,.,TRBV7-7,TGTGCCAGCACCCCGTTGACAGGGCTAGGAGAGACCCAGTACTTC,CASTPLTGLGETQYF
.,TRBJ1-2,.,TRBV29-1,TGTAGCGTTGCTTCAGATGGCTACACCTTC,CSVASDGYTF
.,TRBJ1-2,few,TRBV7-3,TGTGCCAGCAGCCCCGACCTTACAGGGTTCTCTGGCTACACCTTC,CASSPDLTGFSGYTF
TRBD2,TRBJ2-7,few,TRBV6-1,TGTGCCAGCAGTACAGGACTAGCGGGAGTCAACGAGCAGTACTTC,CASSTGLAGVNEQYF
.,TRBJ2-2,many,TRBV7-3,TGTGCCAGCAGCCCTAGGGAGAGGAACACCGGGGAGCTGTTTTTT,CASSPRERNTGELFF
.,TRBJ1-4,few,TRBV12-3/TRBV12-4,TGTGCCATTGATAAGGCAACTAATGAAAAACTGTTTTTT,CAIDKATNEKLFF
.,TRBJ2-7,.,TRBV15,TGTGCCACCTGCAGAGGGGACGGGACTCGACACGAGCAGTACTTC,CATCRGDGTRHEQYF
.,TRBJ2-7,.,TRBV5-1,TGCGCCAGCAGCTTGGTCGTTGCGAACGAGCAGTACTTC,CASSLVVANEQYF
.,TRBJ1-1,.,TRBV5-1,TGCGCCAGCAGCTTGGCTAATCGGAGAAACACTGAAGCTTTCTTT,CASSLANRRNTEAFF
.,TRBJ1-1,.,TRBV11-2,TGTGCCAGCAGCTGGGATATGGACACTGAAGCTTTCTTT,CASSWDMDTEAFF